Below are 2 T cell receptor beta chains sequenced from a single sample in a study of OX40 agonist ivuxolimab in advanced cancers. Clones were read by immunoSEQ multiplex PCR, and TCRdb kept only the in-frame ones, dropping some. The table has about 84,000 clones, roughly 89% seen once; the top ten hold roughly 0.2%. This material consisted of CD4+ or CD8+ T cells sorted from blood, taken in a trial of the OX40 agonist ivuxolimab. The source is an adult with an advanced solid tumor such as melanoma, head and neck, liver or kidney cancer.

The chain carries TRBV18 and TRBJ2-5; D is unclear. Per the germline V gene, CDR1 is KGHSH and CDR2 is LQKENI. Trimming stripped 0 bases from V and 7 bases from J, with 6 bases between. There are 12 residues in the CDR3. CDR3 sequence (DNA): TGTGCCAGCTCACCACCCATGGGGACCCAGTACTTC. This gives the protein CASSPPMGTQYF.

V gene TRBV5-1 combines with J gene TRBJ2-3, with D maybe TRBD2 (6 bases). The CDR3 covers 15 residues. V lost 6 bases and J lost 4, with 18 bases in between. Germline V gene data show CDR1 as SGHRS and CDR2 as YFSETQ. CDR3 region: CASTSAQGGADTQYF. In DNA form, the CDR3 reads TGCGCCAGCACATCAGCCCAGGGCGGGGCAGATACGCAGTATTTT.